This T cell receptor (beta chain) was profiled in a study of regulatory T cells in long-lasting Graves disease. Overall study context: Less than 3 months of antithyroid drugs had been taken by newly diagnosed Graves' patients.

In its sample, this clonotype was seen a few times. Time point indicated: newly diagnosed GD, antithyroid drugs for less than 3 months. PBMCs provided the RNA from which the TCR library was made. This CDR3 contains 15 residues. In germline, CDR1 is MDHEN, CDR2 SYDVKM. With V trimmed by 0 bases and J by 8 bases, 4 bases remained unmatched. TCR beta libraries were built with iRepertoire HTBI primers and Arm-PCR of CDR3 regions. TCRdb fed the multiplex PCR reads into MiXCR, producing one record per CDR3 protein. There are 450,000 to 600,000 distinct CDR3 sequences in the sample; around 15% occur only once, and more than 9% lies in the top ten. The same specimen was also included in a second study, on T cells in Graves' hyperthyroidism and ophthalmopathy.

This clonotype was obtained from a man aged 35 to 55 with Graves disease. This specimen consisted of peripheral blood mononuclear cells (PBMCs), obtained at new diagnosis, from a patient treated with antithyroid drugs. V usage is TRBV28 and J usage is TRBJ2-1; 10 bases map to TRBD1. The CDR3 nucleotides are TGTGCCAGCAGTTTATGGACAGGGGGCAGGGATGAGCAGTTCTTC. Translated: CASSLWTGGRDEQFF.